These 18 T cell receptor beta chains originate from one sample sequenced in a study of sequential checkpoint blockade in melanoma. The method was immunoSEQ multiplex PCR; TCRdb's version includes in-frame clones alone and lacks a portion of them. The sample includes tens of thousands of clones, roughly 30% of them seen just once. The treatment was: randomized to nivolumab then ipilimumab (arm A) or the reverse (arm B). This material consisted of tumor tissue (inferred from file names), taken from a patient given nivolumab and ipilimumab in sequence. The source of these receptors is a human donor with melanoma.

CDR3 coding DNA: TGTGCCAGTAGTATAGTTGCTAGCGGGAGAAACGAGCAGTACTTC. As protein: CASSIVASGRNEQYF. This chain joins TRBV19 and TRBJ2-7; 10 positions agree with TRBD2. Germline-derived CDR1 and CDR2 are LNHDA and SQIVND (reference sequence). The J segment lost 5 bases and the V segment lost 1 base, leaving 5 bases of the junction unmatched. This CDR3 contains 15 residues.

The chain joins TRBV28 to TRBJ2-2; D remains ambiguous. CDR3 length: 14 amino acids. From germline, CDR1 is MDHEN and CDR2 SYDVKM. The ends were cut back, 3 bases at V and 2 bases at J, with 7 bases in the middle. CDR3 bases: TGTGCCAGCAGTTTGAGTGATAACACCGGGGAGCTGTTTTTT. Its protein is CASSLSDNTGELFF.

This clone was seen repeatedly, ten times or more. The chain links TRBV11-3 to TRBJ1-1, with D possibly TRBD1 on 5 matching bases. V gave up 3 bases and J gave up 0 bases, with 8 bases separating them. The CDR3 is 14 residues long. Germline CDR1 is SGHNT and CDR2 is YENEEA. DNA of the CDR3: TGTGCCAGCAGCTTCGACAGATTGAACACTGAAGCTTTCTTT. The encoded protein is CASSFDRLNTEAFF.

V is TRBV6-4 and J is TRBJ2-7; 7 nucleotides line up with TRBD1. The germline V gene has CDR1 MRHNA and CDR2 SNTAGT. This CDR3 has 12 amino acids. Trimming took 11 bases from V and 6 from J; bases not matched to a gene: 10. This CDR3 reads CAHPTGSLEQYF. CDR3 nucleotides: TGTGCCCACCCGACAGGGTCCCTCGAGCAGTACTTC.

This clone has a handful of counts. The chain has TRBV30 and TRBJ2-2; D tentatively reads TRBD1 or TRBD2 (6 bases each). Trimming left V 1 base short and J 13 bases short, with 16 bases between. In germline, CDR1 is GTSNPN, CDR2 SVGIG (reference sequence). This CDR3 contains 13 residues. DNA of the CDR3: TGTGCCTGGAGTGGGGCGGAGGGGGGAGTGCTGTTTTTT. Protein: CAWSGAEGGVLFF.

Only a few counts were recorded for this clone. CDR3 sequence reads: CASRSSGSGTDTQYF. CDR3 nucleotide sequence: TGTGCCAGCAGATCCAGCGGGAGTGGTACAGATACGCAGTATTTT. The V gene is TRBV27, the J gene TRBJ2-3, with TRBD2 matching 8 bases. The germline V gene encodes CDR1 MNHEY and CDR2 SMNVEV (reference sequence). Germline trimming cut 6 bases from V and 3 bases from J; bases unmatched to any gene: 8. The CDR3 consists of 15 residues.

The chain carries TRBV1 and TRBJ2-1. TRBV1 is designated a pseudogene. The CDR3 spans 15 residues. The CDR3 protein is CASSQDFPGLYEQFF. CDR3 in DNA: TGCGCCAGCAGCCAAGATTTTCCGGGCCTCTATGAGCAGTTCTTC.

The J gene is TRBJ2-3, the V gene TRBV19, with TRBD2 identical over 9 bases. Germline-derived CDR1 and CDR2 are LNHDA and SQIVND (reference sequence). With V trimmed by 3 bases and J by 7 bases, 8 bases remained unmatched. The CDR3 extends over 15 amino acids. In DNA, the CDR3 is TGTGCCAGTAGTATGTTCGGCGGGGGGGCATATACGCAGTATTTT. As protein: CASSMFGGGAYTQYF.

This chain joins TRBV19 and TRBJ1-3, with D hard to call. The germline V gene encodes CDR1 LNHDA and CDR2 SQIVND (reference sequence). The V end lost 2 bases, the J end lost 4 bases, and 6 bases lay between the germline ends. This CDR3 has 13 residues. The CDR3 nucleotides are TGTGCCAGTAGTATATCGACAGGAAACACCATATATTTT. Translated, it gives CASSISTGNTIYF.

There are a few counts of this clone. V is TRBV19 and J is TRBJ2-1, with a tentative D call TRBD1 (5 bases). Trimming took off 1 base at V and 9 bases at J, with 13 bases between the two ends. This CDR3 is 14 amino acids long. Germline lookup yields CDR1 LNHDA and CDR2 SQIVND (reference sequence). This CDR3 reads CASSIGRVRSEQFF. In DNA, the CDR3 is TGTGCCAGTAGTATAGGCAGGGTACGAAGTGAGCAGTTCTTC.

This clone was picked up a small number of times. The chain links TRBV30 to TRBJ2-2; D is possibly TRBD1 or TRBD2 (7 bases each). The V gene lost 4 bases and the J gene lost 5 bases, with 17 bases spanning the gap. This CDR3 is built from 15 residues. The germline CDR1 and CDR2 sequences are GTSNPN and SVGIG (reference sequence). The CDR3 spells CAWTGTAGGTGELFF. The CDR3 DNA reads as TGTGCCTGGACCGGGACAGCCGGGGGGACCGGGGAGCTGTTTTTT.

This clone was detected only a few times. The chain carries TRBV28 and TRBJ1-2, with D perhaps matching TRBD1 (5 bases). Trimming cost V 11 bases and J 7 bases, with 23 bases left between them. CDR3 length: 14 amino acids. Germline V gene sequence: CDR1 MDHEN, CDR2 SYDVKM. The CDR3 DNA sequence: TGTGCCGGATCTGGGGCAGACCTATGGGGTGGCTACACCTTC. It yields the protein CAGSGADLWGGYTF.

The J gene is TRBJ1-1, the V gene TRBV18; perhaps TRBD1 as D (6 bases). The V end was cut by 5 bases, the J end by 11 bases, with 24 bases between. Germline V gene lookup returns CDR1 KGHSH and CDR2 LQKENI. CDR3 length: 15 amino acids. CDR3 DNA: TGTGCCAGCTCATCTCGACAGGTATCAGCGTTTGGGGCTTTCTTT. Protein product: CASSSRQVSAFGAFF.

The chain recombines TRBV11-3 with TRBJ2-1, with TRBD2 identical over 15 bases. Germline lookup yields CDR1 SGHNT and CDR2 YENEEA. V shed 4 bases, J shed 7 bases, and the junction held 2 bases outside the gene matches. CDR3 length: 15 residues. The CDR3 region has the DNA TGTGCCAGCAGCTGGACTAGCGGGAGGGAGAATGAGCAGTTCTTC. Amino acids: CASSWTSGRENEQFF.

The J gene is TRBJ1-5, the V gene TRBV28; perhaps TRBD1 as D (5 bases). The CDR3 totals 18 residues. Trimming pared 4 bases from V and 0 bases from J, leaving 19 bases between. Germline V CDR1 and CDR2: MDHEN, SYDVKM. The CDR3 sequence: CASSSRTRRLYSNQPQHF. In DNA form, the CDR3 reads TGTGCCAGCAGTTCACGGACAAGAAGGCTATATAGCAATCAGCCCCAGCATTTT.

The chain joins TRBV23-1 to TRBJ1-2, with TRBD1 as a possible D gene (5 bases). TRBV23-1 is an ORF, with its function uncertain. This CDR3 spans 15 amino acids. Trimming cost V 6 bases and J 5 bases, with 19 bases left between them. Here the CDR3 reads CASSPSSTGGYGYTF. The CDR3 nucleotides read TGCGCCAGCAGCCCATCATCGACGGGGGGGTATGGCTACACCTTC.

In its sample, this clone was seen a few times. The chain joins TRBV7-7 to TRBJ2-3; TRBD2 agrees at 12 bases. In germline, CDR1 is SSHAT, CDR2 FNYEAQ (reference sequence). Unmatched junction bases numbered 0, after V lost 3 bases and J lost 5 bases. The CDR3 has 14 amino acids. CDR3 in amino acids: CASSLTSGGDTQYF. In DNA form, the CDR3 reads TGTGCCAGCAGCTTGACTAGCGGGGGAGATACGCAGTATTTT. Based on the CDR3 plus reference TRBV7-7 and TRBJ2-3, the full variable domain is GAGVSQSPRYKVTKRGQDVTLRCDPISSHATLYWYQQALGQGPEFLTYFNYEAQPDKSGLPSDRFSAERPEGSISTLTIQRTEQRDSAMYRCASSLTSGGDTQYFGPGTRLTVL.

At least ten counts were recorded for this clone. The J gene is TRBJ1-1, the V gene TRBV11-3, with 7 bases matching TRBD1. The CDR3 consists of 16 residues. Germline V gene sequence: CDR1 SGHNT, CDR2 YENEEA. V was pared by 3 bases and J by 2 bases, with 9 bases of the junction left unmatched. The DNA for the CDR3 is TGTGCCAGCAGCTTGGCCGTAGGGACAGTTAACACTGAAGCTTTCTTT. It is translated as CASSLAVGTVNTEAFF.